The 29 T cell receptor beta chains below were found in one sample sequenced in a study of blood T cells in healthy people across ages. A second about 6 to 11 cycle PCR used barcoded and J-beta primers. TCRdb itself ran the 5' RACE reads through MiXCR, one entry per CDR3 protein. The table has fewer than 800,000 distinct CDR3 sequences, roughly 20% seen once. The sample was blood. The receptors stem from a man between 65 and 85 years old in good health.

Written as DNA, the CDR3 is TGTGCCAGCAGTTACGGAACGAGGGAGACCCAGTACTTC. This encodes CASSYGTRETQYF. The chain couples TRBV6-5 to TRBJ2-5, with D hard to call. V shed 2 bases and J shed 5 bases, with 9 bases lying between them. The CDR3 is 13 residues long. Germline values: CDR1 MNHEY, CDR2 SVGAGI.

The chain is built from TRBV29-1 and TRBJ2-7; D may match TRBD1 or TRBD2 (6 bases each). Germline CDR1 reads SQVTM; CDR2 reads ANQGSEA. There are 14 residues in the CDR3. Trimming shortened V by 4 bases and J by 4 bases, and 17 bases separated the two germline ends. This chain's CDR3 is CSVAGGTLTYEQYF. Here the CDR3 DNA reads TGCAGCGTTGCCGGAGGGACATTGACGTACGAGCAGTACTTC.

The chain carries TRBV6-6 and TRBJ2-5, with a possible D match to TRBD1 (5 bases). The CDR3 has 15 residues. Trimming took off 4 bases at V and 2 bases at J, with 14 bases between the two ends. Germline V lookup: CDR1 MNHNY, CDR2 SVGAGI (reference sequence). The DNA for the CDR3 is TGTGCCAGCAGTTTCCAAAGGGGTCGACAAGAGACCCAGTACTTC. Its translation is CASSFQRGRQETQYF.

CDR3 nucleotide sequence: TGTGCCATCAGTGAGGAGGGGTTAGCGGGAGGGCCTTGGGGCACAGATACGCAGTATTTT. Translated: CAISEEGLAGGPWGTDTQYF. The chain couples TRBV10-3 to TRBJ2-3; 11 nucleotides line up with TRBD2. Germline CDR1 ENHRY, CDR2 SYGVKD. The V gene end was trimmed by 2 bases and the J gene end by 1 base; junction bases not matched to a gene: 14. The CDR3 loop spans 20 amino acids.

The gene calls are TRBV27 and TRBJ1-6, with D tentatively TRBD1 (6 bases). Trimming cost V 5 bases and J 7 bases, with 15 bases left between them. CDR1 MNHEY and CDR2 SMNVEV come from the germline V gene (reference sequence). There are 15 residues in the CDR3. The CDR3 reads CASSRQTGGNSPLHF. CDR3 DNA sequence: TGTGCCAGCAGTCGTCAGACAGGAGGGAATTCACCCCTCCACTTT.

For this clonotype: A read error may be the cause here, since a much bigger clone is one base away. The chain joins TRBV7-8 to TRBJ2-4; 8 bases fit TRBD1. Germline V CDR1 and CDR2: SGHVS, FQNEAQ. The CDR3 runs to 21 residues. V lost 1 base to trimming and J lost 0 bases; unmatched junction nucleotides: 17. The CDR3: CASSLGPDRGHSRLAKNIQYF. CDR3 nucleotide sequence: TGTGCCAGCAGCTTAGGGCCCGACAGGGGACATAGCAGGCTAGCCAAAAACATTCAGTACTTC.

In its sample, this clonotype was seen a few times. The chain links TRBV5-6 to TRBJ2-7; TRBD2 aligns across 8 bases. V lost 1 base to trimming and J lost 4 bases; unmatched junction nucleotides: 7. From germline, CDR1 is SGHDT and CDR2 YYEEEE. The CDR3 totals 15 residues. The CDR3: CASSLTGRAFYEQYF. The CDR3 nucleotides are TGTGCCAGCAGCTTGACCGGGAGGGCCTTTTACGAGCAGTACTTC.

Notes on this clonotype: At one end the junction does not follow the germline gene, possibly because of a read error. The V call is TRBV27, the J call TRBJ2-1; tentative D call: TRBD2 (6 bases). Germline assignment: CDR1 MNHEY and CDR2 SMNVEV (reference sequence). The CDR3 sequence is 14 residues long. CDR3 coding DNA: TGTGCCAGCAGTCTGCCGGGACTCCTCAATCAGCAGTTCTTC. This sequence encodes CASSLPGLLNQQFF.

Here the CDR3 reads CSAMSGRRGNEQFF. CDR3 DNA sequence: TGCAGTGCAATGAGCGGGAGGAGGGGCAATGAGCAGTTCTTC. The gene calls are TRBV20-1 and TRBJ2-1; 9 bases fit TRBD2. The CDR3 length is 14 residues. Germline CDR1 reads DFQATT; CDR2 reads SNEGSKA (reference sequence). The junction had 9 bases not matched to a gene; V was cut back by 6 bases and J by 6 bases.

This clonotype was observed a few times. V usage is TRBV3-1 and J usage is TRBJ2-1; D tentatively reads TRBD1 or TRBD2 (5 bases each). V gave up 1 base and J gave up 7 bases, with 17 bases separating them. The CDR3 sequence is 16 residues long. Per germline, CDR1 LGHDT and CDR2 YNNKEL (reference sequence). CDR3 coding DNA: TGTGCCAGCAGCCAAGTTGGTGGGACCCTCGGGAATGAGCAGTTCTTC. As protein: CASSQVGGTLGNEQFF.

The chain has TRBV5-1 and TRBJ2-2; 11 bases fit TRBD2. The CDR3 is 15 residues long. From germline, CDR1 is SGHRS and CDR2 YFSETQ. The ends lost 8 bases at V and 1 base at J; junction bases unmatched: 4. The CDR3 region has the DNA TGCGCCAGTCTAGCGGGAGGACAGAACACCGGGGAGCTGTTTTTT. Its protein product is CASLAGGQNTGELFF. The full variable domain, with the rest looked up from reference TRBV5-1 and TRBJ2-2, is KAGVTQTPRYLIKTRGQQVTLSCSPISGHRSVSWYQQTPGQGLQFLFEYFSETQRNKGNFPGRFSGRQFSNSRSEMNVSTLELGDSALYLCASLAGGQNTGELFFGEGSRLTVL.

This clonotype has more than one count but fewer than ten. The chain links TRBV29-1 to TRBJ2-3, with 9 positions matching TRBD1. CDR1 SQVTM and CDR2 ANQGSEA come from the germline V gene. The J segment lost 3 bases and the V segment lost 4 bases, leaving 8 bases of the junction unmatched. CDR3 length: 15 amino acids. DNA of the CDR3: TGCAGCGTTGCTCGGACAGGGGTGGGAACAGATACGCAGTATTTT. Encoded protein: CSVARTGVGTDTQYF.

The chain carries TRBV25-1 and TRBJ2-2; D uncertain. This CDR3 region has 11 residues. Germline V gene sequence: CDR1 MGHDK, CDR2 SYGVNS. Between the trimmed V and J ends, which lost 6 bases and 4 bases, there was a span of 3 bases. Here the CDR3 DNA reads TGTGCCAGCAGCGTCACCGGGGAGCTGTTTTTT. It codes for CASSVTGELFF.

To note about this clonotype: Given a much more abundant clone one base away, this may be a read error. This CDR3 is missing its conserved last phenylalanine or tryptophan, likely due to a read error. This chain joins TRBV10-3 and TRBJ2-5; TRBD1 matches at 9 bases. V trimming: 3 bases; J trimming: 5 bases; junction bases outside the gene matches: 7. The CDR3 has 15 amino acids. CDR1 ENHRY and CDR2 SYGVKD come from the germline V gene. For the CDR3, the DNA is TGTGCCATCAGTGAAGTACAGGGGGCGGGGGAGACCCAGTACTCC. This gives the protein CAISEVQGAGETQYS.

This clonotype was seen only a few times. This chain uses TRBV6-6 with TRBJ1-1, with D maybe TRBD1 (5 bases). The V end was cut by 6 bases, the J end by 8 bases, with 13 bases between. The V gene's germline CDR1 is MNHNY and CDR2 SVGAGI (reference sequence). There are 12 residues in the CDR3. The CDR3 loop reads CASSLRDGEAFF. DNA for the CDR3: TGTGCCAGCAGCCTCCGGGACGGGGAAGCTTTCTTT.

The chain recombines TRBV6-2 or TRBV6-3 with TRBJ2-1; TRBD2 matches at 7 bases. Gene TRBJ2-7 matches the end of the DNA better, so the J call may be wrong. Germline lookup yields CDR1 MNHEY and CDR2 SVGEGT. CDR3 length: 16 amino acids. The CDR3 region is CASSPRLAATLREQYF. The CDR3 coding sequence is TGTGCCAGCAGTCCCAGGCTAGCGGCAACCCTACGCGAGCAGTACTTC.

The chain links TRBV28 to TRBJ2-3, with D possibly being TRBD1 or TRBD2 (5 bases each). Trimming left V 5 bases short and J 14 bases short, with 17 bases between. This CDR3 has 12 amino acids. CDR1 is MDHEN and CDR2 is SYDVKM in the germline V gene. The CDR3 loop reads CASSPRDLRAYF. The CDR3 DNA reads TGTGCCAGCAGTCCCCGGGACCTGAGAGCGTATTTT.

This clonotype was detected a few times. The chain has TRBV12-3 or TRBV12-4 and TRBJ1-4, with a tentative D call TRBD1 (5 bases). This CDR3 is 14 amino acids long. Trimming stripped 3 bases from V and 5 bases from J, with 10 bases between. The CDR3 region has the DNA TGTGCCAGCAGTTTTGCGGGGGAAAATGAAAAACTGTTTTTT. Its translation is CASSFAGENEKLFF.

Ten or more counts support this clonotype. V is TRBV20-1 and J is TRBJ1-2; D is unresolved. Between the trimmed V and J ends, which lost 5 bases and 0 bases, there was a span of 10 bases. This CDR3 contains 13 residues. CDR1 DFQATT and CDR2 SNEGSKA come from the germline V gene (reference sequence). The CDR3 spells CSAAPSANYGYTF. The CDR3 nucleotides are TGCAGTGCTGCTCCCAGTGCTAACTATGGCTACACCTTC.

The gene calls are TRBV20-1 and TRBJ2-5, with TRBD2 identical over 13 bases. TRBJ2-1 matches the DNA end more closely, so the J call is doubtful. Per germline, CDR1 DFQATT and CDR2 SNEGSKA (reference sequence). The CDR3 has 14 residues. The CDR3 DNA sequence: TGCAGTGCTAGACGACTAGCGGGAGGTGGCGAGCAGTTCTTC. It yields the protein CSARRLAGGGEQFF.

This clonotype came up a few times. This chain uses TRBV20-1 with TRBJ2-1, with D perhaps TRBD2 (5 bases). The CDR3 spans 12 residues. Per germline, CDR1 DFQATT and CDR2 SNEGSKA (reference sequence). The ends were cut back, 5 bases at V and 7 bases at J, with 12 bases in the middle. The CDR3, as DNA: TGCAGTGCTCCGGACCGGACTAATGAGCAGTTCTTC. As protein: CSAPDRTNEQFF.

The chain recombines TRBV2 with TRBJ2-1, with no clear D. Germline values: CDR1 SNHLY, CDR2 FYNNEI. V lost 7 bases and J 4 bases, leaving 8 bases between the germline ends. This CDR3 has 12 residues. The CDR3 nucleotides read TGTGCCAGCACCCTATCGTACAATGAGCAGTTCTTC. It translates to CASTLSYNEQFF.

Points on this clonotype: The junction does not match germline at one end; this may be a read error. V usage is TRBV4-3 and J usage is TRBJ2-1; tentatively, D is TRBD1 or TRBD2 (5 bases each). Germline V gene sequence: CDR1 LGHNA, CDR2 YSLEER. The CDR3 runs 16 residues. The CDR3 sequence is CASGQSWDPTWNEQFF. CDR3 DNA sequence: TGCGCCAGCGGCCAATCCTGGGACCCGACGTGGAATGAGCAGTTCTTC.

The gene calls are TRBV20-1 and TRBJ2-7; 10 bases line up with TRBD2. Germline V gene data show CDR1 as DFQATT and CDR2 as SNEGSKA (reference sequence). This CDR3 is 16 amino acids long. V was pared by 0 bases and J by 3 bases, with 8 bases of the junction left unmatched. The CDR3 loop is CSARDWTSGNNYEQYF. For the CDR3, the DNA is TGCAGTGCTAGAGATTGGACTAGCGGTAATAACTACGAGCAGTACTTC.

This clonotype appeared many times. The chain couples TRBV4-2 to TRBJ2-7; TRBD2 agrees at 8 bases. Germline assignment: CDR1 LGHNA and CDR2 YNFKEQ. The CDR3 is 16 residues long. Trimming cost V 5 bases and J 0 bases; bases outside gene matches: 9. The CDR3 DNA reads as TGTGCCAGCAGCGCCTCCACTAGCGGAAGCTCCTACGAGCAGTACTTC. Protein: CASSASTSGSSYEQYF.

Written as DNA, the CDR3 is TGCGCCAGCAGCCAGGAAGGCCACGGCCCCTACGAGCAGTACTTC. Amino acid sequence: CASSQEGHGPYEQYF. The chain has TRBV4-1 and TRBJ2-7; D uncertain. Trimming took 3 bases from V and 2 from J, leaving 14 bases between them. The CDR3 runs 15 residues. Germline CDR1 is MGHRA and CDR2 is YSYEKL.

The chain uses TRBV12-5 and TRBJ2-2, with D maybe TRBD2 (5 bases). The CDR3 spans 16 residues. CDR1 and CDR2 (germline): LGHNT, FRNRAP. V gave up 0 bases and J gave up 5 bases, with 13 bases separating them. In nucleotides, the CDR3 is TGTGCTAGTGGTTTGGTACTAACGAGGGATACCGGGGAGCTGTTTTTT. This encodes CASGLVLTRDTGELFF. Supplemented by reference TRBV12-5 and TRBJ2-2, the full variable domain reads DARVTQTPRHKVTEMGQEVTMRCQPILGHNTVFWYRQTMMQGLELLAYFRNRAPLDDSGMPKDRFSAEMPDATLATLKIQPSEPRDSAVYFCASGLVLTRDTGELFFGEGSRLTVL.

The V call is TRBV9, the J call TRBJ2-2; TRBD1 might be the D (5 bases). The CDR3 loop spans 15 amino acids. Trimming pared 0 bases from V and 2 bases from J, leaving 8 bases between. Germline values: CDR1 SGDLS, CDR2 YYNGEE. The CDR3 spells CASSVGGRNTGELFF. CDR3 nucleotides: TGTGCCAGCAGCGTAGGGGGCAGAAACACCGGGGAGCTGTTTTTT.

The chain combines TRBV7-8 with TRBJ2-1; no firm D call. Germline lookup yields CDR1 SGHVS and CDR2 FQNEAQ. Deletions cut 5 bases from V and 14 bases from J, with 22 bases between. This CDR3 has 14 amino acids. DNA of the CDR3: TGTGCCAGCAGCACCGAAAAAACACGAGGCGGTAAGTTCTTC. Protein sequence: CASSTEKTRGGKFF.